The clone carrying this TCR beta chain was observed a handful of times. Its antigen is still unknown. The sample comes from a study of blood T cells in healthy people across ages. Whole-study results and caveats: Per million T cells, TCR beta diversity dropped roughly linearly as age increased.

CDR1 and CDR2 (germline): MGHRA, YSYEKL. V trimming: 3 bases; J trimming: 7 bases; junction bases outside the gene matches: 9. The CDR3 is 17 amino acids. Primers used in a second PCR of roughly 6 to 12 cycles were a sample-barcoded 5' primer and a J-beta primer mix. MiXCR, run by TCRdb on the 5' RACE reads, gives a single entry per CDR3 protein. Among 600,000 or so distinct CDR3 sequences listed, 40% to 50% were seen once. The chain employs TRBV4-1 and TRBJ1-6, with 10 bases fitting TRBD1. The sample consisted of blood. The sequence came from an elderly man in good health. The DNA for the CDR3 is TGCGCCAGCAGCCAGAGGACATTGGGACAGGGGAATTCACCCCTCCACTTT. Its protein is CASSQRTLGQGNSPLHF.